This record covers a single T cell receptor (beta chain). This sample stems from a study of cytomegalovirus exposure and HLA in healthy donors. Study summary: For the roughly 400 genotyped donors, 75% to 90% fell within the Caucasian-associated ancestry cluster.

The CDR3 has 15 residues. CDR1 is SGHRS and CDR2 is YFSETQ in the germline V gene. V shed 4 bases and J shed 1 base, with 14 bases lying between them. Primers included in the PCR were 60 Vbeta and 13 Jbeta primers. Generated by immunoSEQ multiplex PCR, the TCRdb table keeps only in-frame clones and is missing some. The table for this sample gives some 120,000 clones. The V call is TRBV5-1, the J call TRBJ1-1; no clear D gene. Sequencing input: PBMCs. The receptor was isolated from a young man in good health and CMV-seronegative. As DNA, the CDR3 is TGCGCCAGCAGCCTCTGGACGGGATCGAACACTGAAGCTTTCTTT. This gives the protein CASSLWTGSNTEAFF.